Listed below are T cell receptor beta chains from one sample, sequenced in a study of spatial heterogeneity in lung cancer. A single record per CDR3 protein comes from TCRdb applying MiXCR to the 5' RACE reads. The sample shows more than 10,000 distinct CDR3 sequences, under 6.5% of them seen only once. The sample here was lung tumor tissue, taken at surgery. The receptors were sampled from a male donor with early-stage non-small cell lung cancer. CDR3s include the opening cysteine and the closing phenylalanine or tryptophan. D genes are given only for firm matches. Only part of the rows carry a size: once, few, many, or a class if the clone is expanded.

d_gene: -; abundance: many; j_gene: TRBJ1-6; v_gene: TRBV12-3/TRBV12-4; CDR3nt: TGTGCCAGCAGTTCCGGGACGGAGAATTCACCCCTCCACTTT; CDR3aa: CASSSGTENSPLHF
d_gene: TRBD2; abundance: many; j_gene: TRBJ2-1; v_gene: TRBV6-2/TRBV6-3; CDR3nt: TGTGCCAGCAGACCTAGCGGGGAGTACAATGAGCAGTTCTTC; CDR3aa: CASRPSGEYNEQFF
d_gene: TRBD1; abundance: many; j_gene: TRBJ2-5; v_gene: TRBV12-3/TRBV12-4; CDR3nt: TGTGCCAGCAGGGGGACAGGGGTGGGGACCCAGTACTTC; CDR3aa: CASRGTGVGTQYF
d_gene: -; abundance: few; j_gene: TRBJ1-2; v_gene: TRBV5-5; CDR3nt: TGTGCCAGCAGCCGGGCTCTCCAACCCTCTAACTATGGCTACACCTTC; CDR3aa: CASSRALQPSNYGYTF
d_gene: TRBD1; abundance: many; j_gene: TRBJ2-3; v_gene: TRBV9; CDR3nt: TGTGCCAGCAGCTTCAGACAGGGAGATACGCAGTATTTT; CDR3aa: CASSFRQGDTQYF
d_gene: -; abundance: many; j_gene: TRBJ1-1; v_gene: TRBV29-1; CDR3nt: TGCAGCGTTGACCGACAGGACCTGAACACTGAAGCTTTCTTT; CDR3aa: CSVDRQDLNTEAFF
d_gene: -; abundance: -; j_gene: TRBJ2-5; v_gene: TRBV28; CDR3nt: TGTGCCAGCAGCCCCGAGGTTGAGACCCAGTACTTC; CDR3aa: CASSPEVETQYF
d_gene: -; abundance: many; j_gene: TRBJ1-2; v_gene: TRBV28; CDR3nt: TGTGCCACCTTACTCCCCCAGAACTATGGCTACACCTTC; CDR3aa: CATLLPQNYGYTF
d_gene: -; abundance: many; j_gene: TRBJ1-3; v_gene: TRBV12-3/TRBV12-4; CDR3nt: TGTGCCAGCAGTCCGCAAACAGGGCAAGGAAACACCATATATTTT; CDR3aa: CASSPQTGQGNTIYF
d_gene: TRBD2; abundance: many; j_gene: TRBJ2-2; v_gene: TRBV20-1; CDR3nt: TGCAGTGCTAGAGACCAAGGACTAGCGGCGAACACCGGGGAGCTGTTTTTT; CDR3aa: CSARDQGLAANTGELFF
d_gene: -; abundance: many; j_gene: TRBJ1-6; v_gene: TRBV4-2; CDR3nt: TGTGCCAGCAGCCAGGCGGATTCACCCCTCCACTTT; CDR3aa: CASSQADSPLHF
d_gene: -; abundance: medium-sized; j_gene: TRBJ1-5; v_gene: TRBV12-3/TRBV12-4; CDR3nt: TGTGCCAGCAGTTTAGTGGGGTTCGGGAATCAGCCCCAGCATTTT; CDR3aa: CASSLVGFGNQPQHF
d_gene: TRBD1; abundance: many; j_gene: TRBJ1-6; v_gene: TRBV6-1; CDR3nt: TGTGCCAGCAGTGAATTTGCGACAGGGAGTAATTCACCCCTCCACTTT; CDR3aa: CASSEFATGSNSPLHF
d_gene: -; abundance: many; j_gene: TRBJ2-1; v_gene: TRBV11-2; CDR3nt: TGTGCCAGCAGCGCCCGTGGTTTTATACACAATGAGCAGTTCTTC; CDR3aa: CASSARGFIHNEQFF
d_gene: TRBD1; abundance: many; j_gene: TRBJ1-5; v_gene: TRBV7-8; CDR3nt: TGTGCCAGCAGCATGACCGGGACAGGGTTCCAGCCCCAGCATTTT; CDR3aa: CASSMTGTGFQPQHF
d_gene: -; abundance: many; j_gene: TRBJ2-3; v_gene: TRBV6-2/TRBV6-3; CDR3nt: TGTGCCAGCAGCTCTAAGCGAACGGCCCCCGGGGCAGATACGCAGTATTTT; CDR3aa: CASSSKRTAPGADTQYF
d_gene: -; abundance: many; j_gene: TRBJ1-6; v_gene: TRBV4-3; CDR3nt: TGCGCCAGCAGCCAAGATCCGGCAGATACAAATTCACCCCTCCACTTT; CDR3aa: CASSQDPADTNSPLHF
d_gene: TRBD2; abundance: many; j_gene: TRBJ2-2; v_gene: TRBV7-9; CDR3nt: TGTGCCAGCAGCTTAACTAGCGGGAGGATCACCGGGGAGCTGTTTTTT; CDR3aa: CASSLTSGRITGELFF
d_gene: TRBD2; abundance: many; j_gene: TRBJ2-3; v_gene: TRBV7-9; CDR3nt: TGTGCCAGCAGCTTGGGGACTAGCGGACCCACAGATACGCAGTATTTT; CDR3aa: CASSLGTSGPTDTQYF
d_gene: -; abundance: many; j_gene: TRBJ1-2; v_gene: TRBV7-2; CDR3nt: TGTGCCAGCAGCTTAGCGCCACAGGACCCGAGCTCTGGCTACACCTTC; CDR3aa: CASSLAPQDPSSGYTF
d_gene: -; abundance: many; j_gene: TRBJ1-5; v_gene: TRBV15; CDR3nt: TGTGCCACCAGCAGAGCCCTGGAGAATAGCAATCAGCCCCAGCATTTT; CDR3aa: CATSRALENSNQPQHF
d_gene: -; abundance: many; j_gene: TRBJ2-5; v_gene: TRBV20-1; CDR3nt: TGCAGTGCCCATGCGGGGTTACCCGTCCAAGAGACCCAGTACTTC; CDR3aa: CSAHAGLPVQETQYF
d_gene: -; abundance: many; j_gene: TRBJ2-3; v_gene: TRBV24-1; CDR3nt: TGTGCCACCAGTGATTCCCGGGCGAAGGGAACAGATACGCAGTATTTT; CDR3aa: CATSDSRAKGTDTQYF
d_gene: -; abundance: many; j_gene: TRBJ2-3; v_gene: TRBV6-5; CDR3nt: TGTGCCAGCAGACAATACCGTTCTGAGAATACGCAGTATTTT; CDR3aa: CASRQYRSENTQYF
d_gene: -; abundance: many; j_gene: TRBJ1-4; v_gene: TRBV7-8; CDR3nt: TGTGCCAGCAGCCTGACAGGAAACGAAAAACTGTTTTTT; CDR3aa: CASSLTGNEKLFF
d_gene: TRBD1; abundance: many; j_gene: TRBJ1-1; v_gene: TRBV5-8; CDR3nt: TGTGCCAGCAGCCTCCACAGGGGGAGACTAAGACTTGAAGCTTTCTTT; CDR3aa: CASSLHRGRLRLEAFF
d_gene: TRBD2; abundance: many; j_gene: TRBJ2-1; v_gene: TRBV27; CDR3nt: TGTGCCAGCAGTAAAGCGGGAGGGCGGAGTGAGCAGTTCTTC; CDR3aa: CASSKAGGRSEQFF
d_gene: TRBD1; abundance: many; j_gene: TRBJ1-5; v_gene: TRBV6-6; CDR3nt: TGTGCCAGCACCCGGGACAGGGGATCTAGAGGGGCAAATCAGCCCCAGCATTTT; CDR3aa: CASTRDRGSRGANQPQHF
d_gene: TRBD2; abundance: many; j_gene: TRBJ2-3; v_gene: TRBV28; CDR3nt: TGTGCCAGCAGCCCCCAAGGAGCCGGACTAGCGGGAAGCACAGATACGCAGTATTTT; CDR3aa: CASSPQGAGLAGSTDTQYF
d_gene: TRBD1; abundance: many; j_gene: TRBJ1-1; v_gene: TRBV25-1; CDR3nt: TGTGCCACCCGGGACAGGGGACGCACTGAAGCTTTCTTT; CDR3aa: CATRDRGRTEAFF
d_gene: -; abundance: many; j_gene: TRBJ1-1; v_gene: TRBV20-1; CDR3nt: TGCAGTGCTAAGACAGCGGGGAACACTGAAGCTTTCTTT; CDR3aa: CSAKTAGNTEAFF
d_gene: -; abundance: many; j_gene: TRBJ2-3; v_gene: TRBV18; CDR3nt: TGTGCCAGCTCACCAACCGGGACAACTAGCACAGATACGCAGTATTTT; CDR3aa: CASSPTGTTSTDTQYF
d_gene: -; abundance: medium-sized; j_gene: TRBJ1-2; v_gene: TRBV5-4; CDR3nt: TGTGCCAGCAGCCTCCCGCGGGGGCGCGTCTATGGCTACACCTTC; CDR3aa: CASSLPRGRVYGYTF
d_gene: TRBD1; abundance: medium-sized; j_gene: TRBJ2-5; v_gene: TRBV10-3; CDR3nt: TGTGCCATCGGGACAGGGGGCCCCTCTTACCAACAAGAGACCCAGTACTTC; CDR3aa: CAIGTGGPSYQQETQYF
d_gene: TRBD1; abundance: many; j_gene: TRBJ2-3; v_gene: TRBV2; CDR3nt: TGTGCCGGCAACACAGGGGAGAAAAACCCAGATACGCAGTATTTT; CDR3aa: CAGNTGEKNPDTQYF
d_gene: -; abundance: many; j_gene: TRBJ1-5; v_gene: TRBV6-6; CDR3nt: TGTGCCAGCTTCGAGGGGGGGAGCAATCAGCCCCAGCATTTT; CDR3aa: CASFEGGSNQPQHF
d_gene: -; abundance: many; j_gene: TRBJ1-5; v_gene: TRBV18; CDR3nt: TGTGCCAGCTCACCACAAGCGGATAGCAATCAGCCCCAGCATTTT; CDR3aa: CASSPQADSNQPQHF
d_gene: TRBD1; abundance: few; j_gene: TRBJ1-1; v_gene: TRBV5-1; CDR3nt: TGCGCCAGCAGCGAAAGGACAGGGGTCAAGAACACTGAAGCTTTCTTT; CDR3aa: CASSERTGVKNTEAFF
d_gene: TRBD2; abundance: large; j_gene: TRBJ2-2; v_gene: TRBV2; CDR3nt: TGTGCCAGCAGTGAAGAGGGACTAGAGAACACCGGGGAGCTGTTTTTT; CDR3aa: CASSEEGLENTGELFF
d_gene: -; abundance: many; j_gene: TRBJ1-3; v_gene: TRBV12-3/TRBV12-4; CDR3nt: TGTGCCAGCAGTATTACGGGAAGCTCTGGAAACACCATATATTTT; CDR3aa: CASSITGSSGNTIYF
d_gene: -; abundance: many; j_gene: TRBJ1-1; v_gene: TRBV20-1; CDR3nt: TGCAGTGCTAGCCAGACTGTGAACACTGAAGCTTTCTTT; CDR3aa: CSASQTVNTEAFF
d_gene: -; abundance: many; j_gene: TRBJ2-1; v_gene: TRBV7-8; CDR3nt: TGTGCCAGCAGCGGACAGATCTACAATGAGCAGTTCTTC; CDR3aa: CASSGQIYNEQFF